The 15 T cell receptor beta chains listed next were all sequenced from one sample in a study of CD8 T cells in Susac syndrome. It was with random hexamers that roughly 0.5 to 1 ug RNA was reverse transcribed. From the immunoSEQ multiplex PCR reads, TCRdb called clonotypes with MiXCR, one entry per CDR3 protein. The sample shows a few hundred thousand distinct CDR3 sequences, roughly 85% of them seen only once. Sequencing input: CD8+ T cells from PBMCs. These receptors came from a human donor with multiple sclerosis.

The rearrangement uses TRBV4-1 and TRBJ1-2, with D perhaps matching TRBD1 (5 bases). Trimming stripped 0 bases from V and 6 bases from J, with 17 bases between. The CDR3 length is 16 residues. Per the germline V gene, CDR1 is MGHRA and CDR2 is YSYEKL. CDR3 sequence (DNA): TGCGCCAGCAGCCAAGATATACAGGTGAAATTGGATGGCTACACCTTC. Translation gives CASSQDIQVKLDGYTF.

The chain links TRBV20-1 to TRBJ2-5, with TRBD2 identical over 13 bases. Per the germline V gene, CDR1 is DFQATT and CDR2 is SNEGSKA (reference sequence). This CDR3 region has 16 residues. The J segment lost 2 bases and the V segment lost 1 base, leaving 4 bases of the junction unmatched. In nucleotides, the CDR3 is TGCAGTGCTAGAGGGACTAGCGGGAGACCGCAAGAGACCCAGTACTTC. Translating gives CSARGTSGRPQETQYF.

This clonotype was counted between two and nine times. The chain couples TRBV6-5 to TRBJ2-7, with TRBD2 as a possible D gene (5 bases). V was trimmed by 6 bases and J by 7 bases, leaving 13 bases between them. This CDR3 is 12 amino acids long. Germline values: CDR1 MNHEY, CDR2 SVGAGI. This CDR3 reads CASSLLPGEQYF. In DNA, the CDR3 is TGTGCCAGCAGCTTGCTACCGGGAGAGCAGTACTTC.

The V gene is TRBV4-3, the J gene TRBJ1-2, with D possibly TRBD1 on 6 matching bases. This CDR3 is built from 12 residues. Germline CDR1 is LGHNA and CDR2 is YSLEER. The V gene lost 9 bases and the J gene lost 5 bases, with 13 bases spanning the gap. The CDR3: CARRRGVYGYTF. Written as DNA, the CDR3 is TGCGCCAGAAGAAGGGGGGTGTATGGCTACACCTTC.

The V call is TRBV11-2, the J call TRBJ2-1; 11 bases are shared with TRBD2. With V trimmed by 5 bases and J by 4 bases, 7 bases remained unmatched. Per germline, CDR1 SGHAT and CDR2 FQNNGV. The CDR3 has 16 amino acids. This chain's CDR3 is CASSPLAGDEYNEQFF. CDR3 nucleotides: TGTGCCAGCAGCCCACTAGCGGGAGATGAGTACAATGAGCAGTTCTTC. Complete variable domain (other parts from reference TRBV11-2 and TRBJ2-1): EAGVAQSPRYKIIEKRQSVAFWCNPISGHATLYWYQQILGQGPKLLIQFQNNGVVDDSQLPKDRFSAERLKGVDSTLKIQPAKLEDSAVYLCASSPLAGDEYNEQFFGPGTRLTVL.

The V call is TRBV13, the J call TRBJ1-1, with TRBD1 matching 7 bases. The CDR3 is 15 residues long. V shed 3 bases and J 4 bases; nucleotides not matched to a gene: 8. CDR1 and CDR2 from the germline V gene are PRHDT and FYEKMQ (reference sequence). CDR3 amino acids: CASSFTGVMVTEAFF. The CDR3 DNA follows: TGTGCCAGCAGCTTTACAGGGGTCATGGTCACTGAAGCTTTCTTT.

The V call is TRBV29-1, the J call TRBJ1-2; D unclear. This CDR3 spans 13 amino acids. The V end lost 4 bases, the J end lost 2 bases, and 11 bases lay between the germline ends. Germline CDR1 reads SQVTM; CDR2 reads ANQGSEA. Here the CDR3 reads CSVVGRGNYGYTF. The DNA of the CDR3 is TGCAGCGTTGTAGGTAGAGGGAACTATGGCTACACCTTC.

The chain is built from TRBV13 and TRBJ2-1; the match to TRBD2 covers 11 bases. The CDR3 is 14 residues long. V trimming: 5 bases; J trimming: 7 bases; junction bases outside the gene matches: 4. Germline loops: CDR1 PRHDT, CDR2 FYEKMQ (reference sequence). CDR3 in DNA: TGTGCCAGCAGCCTGACTAGCGGGACGAATGAGCAGTTCTTC. Protein: CASSLTSGTNEQFF.

The chain is built from TRBV4-3 and TRBJ2-7; perhaps TRBD1 as D (5 bases). The CDR3 is made up of 16 amino acids. Germline CDR1 reads LGHNA; CDR2 reads YSLEER. The V and J ends lost 0 bases and 2 bases respectively, with 14 bases between them. The CDR3 spells CASSQDVETATYEQYF. The DNA of the CDR3 is TGCGCCAGCAGCCAAGACGTTGAGACAGCAACCTACGAGCAGTACTTC.

This rearrangement joins TRBV19 to TRBJ1-5; no reliable D call. The CDR3 consists of 12 residues. Germline values: CDR1 LNHDA, CDR2 SQIVND (reference sequence). The germline V and J ends were trimmed by 9 bases and 0 bases, with 6 bases remaining between them. The CDR3 sequence: CASSYSNQPQHF. CDR3 coding DNA: TGTGCCAGCAGTTATAGCAATCAGCCCCAGCATTTT.

In this sample, this clonotype is medium-sized. The chain has TRBV5-1 and TRBJ2-1; 11 bases fit TRBD2. V dropped 3 bases and J dropped 4; count of bases not matched to a gene: 0. This CDR3 has 14 residues. The germline gives CDR1 SGHRS, CDR2 YFSETQ. The CDR3 nucleotides are TGCGCCAGCAGCTCTAGCGGGGGGTACAATGAGCAGTTCTTC. Its translation: CASSSSGGYNEQFF. Filled out from reference TRBV5-1 and TRBJ2-1, the complete variable domain reads KAGVTQTPRYLIKTRGQQVTLSCSPISGHRSVSWYQQTPGQGLQFLFEYFSETQRNKGNFPGRFSGRQFSNSRSEMNVSTLELGDSALYLCASSSSGGYNEQFFGPGTRLTVL.

V gene TRBV12-3 or TRBV12-4 combines with J gene TRBJ1-1; 8 bases agree with TRBD1. The CDR3 has 13 residues. V shed 10 bases and J 6 bases; nucleotides not matched to a gene: 10. As DNA, the CDR3 is TGTGCCACCCAGGGGGCCGGACTCCCTGAAGCTTTCTTT. This codes for CATQGAGLPEAFF.

This clonotype was recorded a few times. The genes are TRBV28 and TRBJ1-1; no clear D gene. CDR3 size: 12 residues. Looked up from germline, CDR1 is MDHEN and CDR2 is SYDVKM. V lost 5 bases to trimming and J lost 0 bases, with 4 bases between them. The CDR3 sequence is CASSPMNTEAFF. The CDR3 DNA follows: TGTGCCAGCAGTCCGATGAACACTGAAGCTTTCTTT. Combining the CDR3 with reference TRBV28 and TRBJ1-1 gives the whole variable domain DVKVTQSSRYLVKRTGEKVFLECVQDMDHENMFWYRQDPGLGLRLIYFSYDVKMKEKGDIPEGYSVSREKKERFSLILESASTNQTSMYLCASSPMNTEAFFGQGTRLTVV.

The gene calls are TRBV5-4 and TRBJ1-2, with TRBD1 matching over 8 bases. The CDR3 extends over 15 amino acids. From germline, CDR1 is SGHNT and CDR2 YYREEE (reference sequence). With 4 bases clipped from V and 3 bases from J, the junction kept 8 bases outside the gene matches. The CDR3 here is CASSNPGGAYYGYTF. The CDR3 DNA follows: TGTGCCAGCAGCAACCCAGGGGGCGCCTACTATGGCTACACCTTC.

The count of this clonotype is one. The chain couples TRBV5-5 to TRBJ2-3; D may be TRBD2 (7 bases). Trimming removed 0 bases at V and 1 base at J, with 12 bases between. The CDR3 runs to 16 residues. The germline gives CDR1 SGHKS, CDR2 YYEKEE (reference sequence). The CDR3 region is CASSLAGGRRTDTQYF. The CDR3 DNA sequence: TGTGCCAGCAGCTTGGCCGGGGGGCGGCGCACAGATACGCAGTATTTT. Full variable domain (missing parts from reference TRBV5-5 and TRBJ2-3): DAGVTQSPTHLIKTRGQQVTLRCSPISGHKSVSWYQQVLGQGPQFIFQYYEKEERGRGNFPDRFSARQFPNYSSELNVNALLLGDSALYLCASSLAGGRRTDTQYFGPGTRLTVL.